The clone carrying this T cell receptor (beta chain) showed up many times. Trimming took 6 bases from V and 1 from J; bases not matched to a gene: 10. Looked up from germline, CDR1 is WSHSY and CDR2 is SAAADI. The CDR3 spans 16 residues. These data are taken from a study of T-cell reconstitution after alpha-beta-depleted transplantation in children. Unique molecular identifiers were used in preparing the TCRbeta library. MiXCR was run by TCRdb on the PCR reads, yielding one entry per CDR3 protein. The repertoire holds 150,000 to 200,000 distinct CDR3 sequences, with more than 6.5% as singletons. Sequences were derived from PBMCs from the stem cell graft donor, sampled from the stem cell graft. This chain joins TRBV10-2 and TRBJ1-1; TRBD1 aligns across 8 bases. The source is a human donor who donated a stem cell graft to a child with Wiskott-Aldrich syndrome. The CDR3, as DNA: TGCGCCAGCAGGGCCCTCAGTGGACAGGGGAACACTGAAGCTTTCTTT. Translating it yields CASRALSGQGNTEAFF.